This T cell receptor (beta chain) was retrieved from a study of vaccination and CD4 T cells after COVID-19. The wider study: Convalescent study patients returned SARS-CoV-2 positive nasal swab PCR results, with several mild cases and one severe. Typically, post-vaccine samples were obtained a median roughly 70 days after dose two, within a range of 14 to 241. Investigators stimulated cells with overlapping spike peptides drawn from SARS-CoV-2, HCoV-NL63, HCoV-OC43 and HCoV-229E. Study-level results: Spike mono-reactivity was found in 304 of 307 vaccine-specific clones from convalescent patients.

With the Oncomine TCR Beta short-read assay, DNA from cultured CD4+ T cells was sequenced. Using its own MiXCR run on the PCR reads, TCRdb lists one record per CDR3 protein. The sample carries roughly 18,000 distinct CDR3 sequences, about two thirds recorded once. This clonotype was counted between two and nine times. What it binds is not known. The V gene lost 8 bases and the J gene lost 3 bases, with 16 bases spanning the gap. This CDR3 contains 14 residues. CDR1 MNHNS and CDR2 SASEGT come from the germline V gene. Treatment meaning: approximately 9-day PBMC culture with coronavirus spike peptide pools or control peptides (ViraFEST assay).

This sequence was found in a human donor who had recovered from COVID-19. The chain joins TRBV6-1 to TRBJ1-2; D might be TRBD1 (5 bases). The material sequenced was CD4+ T cells from blood, cultured in vitro. CDR3 sequence (DNA): TGTGCCAGCCGAAGGGGCACGGAGGACTATGGCTACACCTTC. This sequence encodes CASRRGTEDYGYTF.